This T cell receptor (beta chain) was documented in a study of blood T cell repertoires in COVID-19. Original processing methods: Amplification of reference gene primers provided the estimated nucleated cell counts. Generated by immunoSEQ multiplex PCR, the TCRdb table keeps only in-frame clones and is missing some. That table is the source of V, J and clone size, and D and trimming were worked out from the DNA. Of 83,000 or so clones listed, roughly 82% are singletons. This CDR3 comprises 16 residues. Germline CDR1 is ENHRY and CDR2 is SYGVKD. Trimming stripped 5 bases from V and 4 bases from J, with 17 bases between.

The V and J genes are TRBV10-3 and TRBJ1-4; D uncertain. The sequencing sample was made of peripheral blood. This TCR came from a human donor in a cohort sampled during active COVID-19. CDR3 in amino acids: CAISPSGVGFNEKLFF. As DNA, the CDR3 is TGTGCCATCAGTCCATCCGGAGTAGGTTTTAATGAAAAACTGTTTTTT.